These 31 T cell receptor beta chains were sequenced from one sample in a study of T cells in women clearing cervical HPV infection. The repertoire was sequenced with immunoSEQ multiplex PCR; TCRdb's copy has only in-frame clones and lacks some. The sample holds around 35,000 clones. Sequencing input: blood buffy coat. The receptors derive from a woman between 18 and 75 years old with a cervical HPV16 infection that either progressed to CIN3+ or cleared (not recorded which).

Notes on this clone: The read is 3 residues too short to cover the CDR3 end, so that end is filled in from the germline J gene. V usage is TRBV2 and J usage is TRBJ2-2; 7 bases match TRBD2. V shed 2 bases and J 3 bases; nucleotides not matched to a gene: 12. Looked up from germline, CDR1 is SNHLY and CDR2 is FYNNEI. The CDR3 consists of 18 residues. CDR3 sequence: CASSELLAAGGDTGELFF. CDR3 DNA (partial): TGTGCCAGCAGTGAACTGCTAGCGGCCGGCGGAGACACCGGGGAG.

As for this clone: The read stops 3 residues short of the end of the CDR3; the missing end is completed from the germline J gene. The gene calls are TRBV7-9 and TRBJ2-1; TRBD2 matches at 9 bases. The length of the CDR3 is 13 residues. Germline V CDR1 and CDR2: SEHNR, FQNEAQ (reference sequence). Trimming at V came to 8 bases and at J to 7 bases, leaving 6 bases not matched to a gene. Incomplete CDR3 DNA: TGTGCCAGCCTGCGGGAGGGCCTAAATGAG. The encoded protein is CASLREGLNE. The CDR3 in its entirety is CASLREGLNEQFF.

Comment on this clone: The read terminates 3 residues ahead of where the CDR3 ends, so the germline J gene completes it. The V gene is TRBV28, the J gene TRBJ2-3; 11 bases fit TRBD2. V shed 5 bases and J 4 bases; nucleotides not matched to a gene: 8. This CDR3 region has 16 residues. Germline values: CDR1 MDHEN, CDR2 SYDVKM. The CDR3 bases that were read are TGTGCCAGCAGTGCTATAGCGGGAGGGCCTTCAGATACG. Its protein product is CASSAIAGGPSDT. The CDR3 in its entirety is CASSAIAGGPSDTQYF. Variable domain in full (rest from reference TRBV28 and TRBJ2-3): DVKVTQSSRYLVKRTGEKVFLECVQDMDHENMFWYRQDPGLGLRLIYFSYDVKMKEKGDIPEGYSVSREKKERFSLILESASTNQTSMYLCASSAIAGGPSDTQYFGPGTRLTVL.

As regards this clone: Read data end 3 residues before the CDR3 end; the end is taken from the germline J gene. The rearrangement uses TRBV2 and TRBJ2-7; 7 bases line up with TRBD1. This CDR3 is built from 13 residues. Looked up from germline, CDR1 is SNHLY and CDR2 is FYNNEI. After removal of 7 bases from V and 4 bases from J, the junction contained 7 bases not matched to a gene. CDR3 DNA, as far as it was read: TGTGCCAGCAAATGGGGGACAGCTTACGAG. Translating it yields CASKWGTAYE. The complete CDR3 sequence is CASKWGTAYEQYF.

As for this clone: The CDR3 extends 3 residues past the end of the read, so its final part is completed from the germline J gene. This rearrangement joins TRBV14 to TRBJ2-2; 8 nucleotides align to TRBD2. With 2 bases clipped from V and 3 bases from J, the junction kept 5 bases outside the gene matches. The length of the CDR3 is 16 residues. The germline V gene encodes CDR1 SGHDN and CDR2 FVKESK. This chain's CDR3 is CASSQSLAGDTGELFF. Incomplete CDR3 DNA: TGTGCCAGCAGCCAAAGCCTAGCGGGCGACACCGGGGAG.

Notes on this clone: The CDR3 is cut off 3 residues early in the read; its end comes from the germline J gene. J is TRBJ1-4 and V is TRBV12-3 or TRBV12-4, with unresolved D. The CDR3 is 12 amino acids. Between the trimmed V and J ends, which lost 6 bases and 7 bases, there was a span of 9 bases. The CDR3 sequence: CASSPLGEKLFF. The sequenced part of the CDR3 DNA is TGTGCCAGCAGCCCCCTAGGTGAAAAA.

Of note for this clone: The read ends 3 residues early relative to the CDR3; the germline J gene fills the gap. The chain is built from TRBV20-1 and TRBJ2-1; unclear D gene. Germline V gene lookup returns CDR1 DFQATT and CDR2 SNEGSKA (reference sequence). This CDR3 spans 12 amino acids. V was clipped by 0 bases and J by 8 bases, with 8 bases between them. CDR3 protein: CSARDYRDEQFF. CDR3 bases read: TGCAGTGCTAGAGATTATCGGGATGAG.

Of note for this clone: Coverage ceases 3 residues before the CDR3 finishes, and the germline J gene fills in the end. This sequence joins TRBV3-1 (or the pseudogene TRBV3-2) and TRBJ1-2, with TRBD1 matching over 7 bases. This CDR3 region has 15 residues. Germline loops: CDR1 LGHDT, CDR2 YNNKEL (reference sequence). Trimming cost V 4 bases and J 1 base; bases outside gene matches: 6. CDR3 sequence: CASSPGTAFNYGYTF. Incomplete CDR3 DNA: TGTGCCAGCAGCCCCGGGACAGCCTTTAACTATGGC.

Concerning this clone itself: The CDR3 extends 3 residues past the end of the read, so its final part is completed from the germline J gene. The genes are TRBV11-3 and TRBJ2-1; a weak D match, TRBD2 (6 bases). Trimming shortened V by 5 bases and J by 7 bases, and 15 bases separated the two germline ends. Germline values: CDR1 SGHNT, CDR2 YENEEA. The CDR3 covers 14 residues. The DNA read from the CDR3 is TGTGCCAGCAGCCCCGTCTCTAGCGTAAATGAG. Its protein is CASSPVSSVNE. The CDR3 in its entirety is CASSPVSSVNEQFF.

As regards this clone: The missing CDR3 end, 3 residues past where the read stops, is filled in from the germline J gene. The chain links TRBV6-2 or TRBV6-3 to TRBJ1-2; TRBD1 agrees at 8 bases. Germline V lookup: CDR1 MNHEY, CDR2 SVGEGT. CDR3 length: 15 residues. Partial CDR3 DNA: TGTGCCAGCAGTTACCCGGACAGGGCCCTCTACGAC. Protein product: CASSYPDRALYD. The CDR3 in full is CASSYPDRALYDYTF.

Note on this clone: Sequencing ends 3 residues short of the CDR3 end; the germline J gene provides the rest. J is TRBJ2-3 and V is TRBV7-6; maybe TRBD1 (5 bases). V was trimmed by 1 base and J by 2 bases, leaving 10 bases between them. This CDR3 region has 15 residues. CDR1 is SGHVS and CDR2 is FNYEAQ in the germline V gene. The CDR3 bases that were read are TGTGCCAGCAGCTTAGGGGGCAGCCCCACAGATACG. Protein sequence: CASSLGGSPTDT. The entire CDR3 protein reads CASSLGGSPTDTQYF.

With respect to this clone: The DNA ends 3 residues before the CDR3 does, and the rest of the CDR3 is filled in from the germline J gene. The gene calls are TRBV10-3 and TRBJ1-2; tentative D call: TRBD1 (6 bases). The germline V and J ends were trimmed by 0 bases and 4 bases, with 15 bases remaining between them. Germline V CDR1 and CDR2: ENHRY, SYGVKD. The CDR3 covers 16 residues. The CDR3 sequence: CAISESWEGVGYGYTF. The DNA read from the CDR3 is TGTGCCATCAGTGAGTCGTGGGAGGGGGTCGGCTATGGC.

As regards this clone: A junction boundary mismatches the germline segment, possibly from a read error. The DNA ends 3 residues before the CDR3 does, and the rest of the CDR3 is filled in from the germline J gene. The chain is built from TRBV4-2 and TRBJ1-2; tentative D call: TRBD1 (5 bases). The CDR3 totals 16 residues. The germline V gene has CDR1 LGHNA and CDR2 YNFKEQ. CDR3 DNA (partial): TGCGCCAGCAGCCAAGTTACAGGAGTCCCTATCTATGGC. Encoded protein: CASSQVTGVPIYG. The entire CDR3 sequence reads CASSQVTGVPIYGYTF.

In the case of this clone: The read terminates 3 residues ahead of where the CDR3 ends, so the germline J gene completes it. J is TRBJ2-3 and V is TRBV7-2; D gene ambiguous. The CDR3 has 12 amino acids. V was cut by 1 base and J by 8 bases, with 7 bases left in between. Germline V gene data show CDR1 as SGHTA and CDR2 as FQGNSA. The CDR3 is CASSLVTGTQYF. CDR3 DNA, as far as it was read: TGTGCCAGCAGCTTAGTGACGGGTACG.

Details on this clone: The sequenced fragment ends 3 residues before the CDR3 boundary, so the rest is inferred from the germline J gene. The rearrangement links TRBV9 to TRBJ2-2; D is unclear. CDR1 is SGDLS and CDR2 is YYNGEE in the germline V gene. V was trimmed by 0 bases and J by 1 base, leaving 7 bases between them. This CDR3 is built from 15 residues. CDR3 bases read: TGTGCCAGCAGCGTAGCGGCAGGGAACACCGGGGAG. It specifies CASSVAAGNTGE. The full CDR3 reads CASSVAAGNTGELFF. The whole variable domain, filled in from reference TRBV9 and TRBJ2-2, reads DSGVTQTPKHLITATGQRVTLRCSPRSGDLSVYWYQQSLDQGLQFLIQYYNGEERAKGNILERFSAQQFPDLHSELNLSSLELGDSALYFCASSVAAGNTGELFFGEGSRLTVL.

A word on this clone: The DNA ends 3 residues before the CDR3 does, and the rest of the CDR3 is filled in from the germline J gene. V usage is TRBV20-1 and J usage is TRBJ2-1; 7 bases fit TRBD2. This CDR3 has 14 amino acids. CDR1 DFQATT and CDR2 SNEGSKA come from the germline V gene (reference sequence). V lost 3 bases, J lost 6 bases, and 8 bases stayed unmatched. The CDR3 protein is CSASGLELGNEQFF. The sequenced CDR3 bases are TGCAGTGCTAGTGGACTAGAGCTAGGCAATGAG.

With regard to this clone: The read ends 3 residues early relative to the CDR3; the germline J gene fills the gap. V is TRBV18 and J is TRBJ1-1; possibly TRBD1 for D (6 bases). V was clipped by 3 bases and J by 0 bases, with 23 bases between them. Germline loops: CDR1 KGHSH, CDR2 LQKENI. The CDR3 consists of 19 residues. CDR3 loop: CASSPLTGGNPKMNTEAFF. Partial CDR3 DNA: TGTGCCAGCTCACCTCTGACAGGCGGCAACCCAAAAATGAACACTGAA.

A remark on this clone: Sequencing ends 3 residues short of the CDR3 end; the germline J gene provides the rest. The chain employs TRBV4-1 and TRBJ2-7; TRBD1 matches 9 bases. Germline trimming cut 6 bases from V and 1 base from J; bases unmatched to any gene: 7. The germline CDR1 and CDR2 sequences are MGHRA and YSYEKL. The CDR3 is made up of 15 amino acids. The DNA read from the CDR3 is TGCGCCAGCAGATCGTGGACAGGGGAATCCTACGAG. Its translation: CASRSWTGESYE. The whole CDR3 protein reads CASRSWTGESYEQYF.

A word on this clone: The CDR3 end is not reached by the read, which stops 3 residues before it; the germline J gene fills it in. The chain couples TRBV19 to TRBJ2-2; the match to TRBD2 covers 15 bases. The V segment lost 7 bases and the J segment 5 bases; nucleotides outside the gene matches: 5. CDR3 length equals 16 residues. The germline gives CDR1 LNHDA, CDR2 SQIVND (reference sequence). CDR3 DNA, as far as it was read: TGTGCCAGTAAAGGACTAGCGGGAGGGGAGACCGGGGAG. It yields the protein CASKGLAGGETGE. The complete CDR3 protein is CASKGLAGGETGELFF.

This clone counts as medium-sized by frequency. The DNA ends 3 residues before the CDR3 does, and the rest of the CDR3 is filled in from the germline J gene. The chain employs TRBV6-4 and TRBJ2-2; 10 bases map to TRBD1. The length of the CDR3 is 14 residues. Per germline, CDR1 MRHNA and CDR2 SNTAGT. V lost 2 bases and J lost 6; bases outside the gene matches: 0. The covered CDR3 bases are TGTGCCAGCAGTGACGGACAGGGGGCCGGGGAG. The encoded protein is CASSDGQGAGE. The full CDR3 protein reads CASSDGQGAGELFF.

A word on this clone: The read terminates 3 residues before the CDR3 end, so the remaining end is supplied by the germline J gene. The rearrangement uses TRBV19 and TRBJ2-5; 7 nucleotides match TRBD2. V was clipped by 3 bases and J by 3 bases; unmatched bases: 4. In germline, CDR1 is LNHDA, CDR2 SQIVND (reference sequence). This CDR3 has 14 residues. This CDR3 is CASSMIAGEETQYF. CDR3 DNA (partial): TGTGCCAGTAGTATGATTGCGGGGGAAGAGACC.

For this clone: Coverage ceases 3 residues before the CDR3 finishes, and the germline J gene fills in the end. The rearrangement links TRBV18 to TRBJ2-1, with 7 bases fitting TRBD1. J was trimmed by 7 bases and V by 6 bases; bases with no gene match: 18. Per the germline V gene, CDR1 is KGHSH and CDR2 is LQKENI. The CDR3 totals 17 residues. The covered CDR3 bases are TGTGCCAGCTCCCCCCCTATGTTTGGGACAGCCCTAAATGAG. Translation: CASSPPMFGTALNE. The complete CDR3 protein is CASSPPMFGTALNEQFF.

Notes on this clone: Read sequence stops 3 residues before the CDR3 end, and the germline J gene provides the missing end. The gene calls are TRBV7-3 and TRBJ2-1; 10 nucleotides line up with TRBD2. This CDR3 has 15 amino acids. V shed 4 bases, J shed 6 bases, and the junction held 6 bases outside the gene matches. Germline CDR1 and CDR2: SGHTA and FQGTGA. The part of the CDR3 DNA that was read is TGTGCCAGCAGCTCAACCCTAGCGGGGGTCAATGAG. Translating gives CASSSTLAGVNE. The entire CDR3 sequence reads CASSSTLAGVNEQFF.

The part of the CDR3 DNA that was read is TGTGCCAGCAGCCCTGGACTCTCCTACGAG. This gives the protein CASSPGLSYE. The entire CDR3 is CASSPGLSYEQYF. The chain uses TRBV5-5 and TRBJ2-7; the D gene is possibly TRBD2 (5 bases). The CDR3 goes on 3 residues after the read ends, and that part is filled in from the germline J gene. The germline CDR1 and CDR2 sequences are SGHKS and YYEKEE (reference sequence). The CDR3 is made up of 13 amino acids. V was clipped by 4 bases and J by 0 bases, with 8 bases between them. The full variable domain, rest sourced from reference TRBV5-5 and TRBJ2-7, is DAGVTQSPTHLIKTRGQQVTLRCSPISGHKSVSWYQQVLGQGPQFIFQYYEKEERGRGNFPDRFSARQFPNYSSELNVNALLLGDSALYLCASSPGLSYEQYFGPGTRLTVT.

Concerning this clone itself: Sequencing ends 3 residues short of the CDR3 end; the germline J gene provides the rest. This rearrangement joins TRBV6-1 to TRBJ1-1, with D unclear. This CDR3 has 11 amino acids. Germline CDR1 and CDR2: MNHNS and SASEGT. Incomplete CDR3 DNA: TGTGCCAGCAGTGAAGCCCCAGTA. This codes for CASSEAPV. The full CDR3 is CASSEAPVAFF.

Note on this clone: Mismatch with germline at one junction end may stem from a read error. The missing CDR3 end, 3 residues past where the read stops, is filled in from the germline J gene. The chain carries TRBV4-2 and TRBJ2-6; D is possibly TRBD2 (6 bases). The length of the CDR3 is 17 residues. Germline CDR1 reads LGHNA; CDR2 reads YNFKEQ. The sequenced part of the CDR3 DNA is TGCGCCAGCAGCCAAGCGGCCGCGGGGCCAGGGGCCAACGTC. Its protein is CASSQAAAGPGANV. The CDR3 in its entirety is CASSQAAAGPGANVLTF.

Worth noting for this clone: Sequencing ends 3 residues short of the CDR3 end; the germline J gene provides the rest. This chain joins TRBV7-9 and TRBJ2-1; D might be TRBD2 (6 bases). Trimming pared 5 bases from V and 1 base from J, leaving 9 bases between. Germline-derived CDR1 and CDR2 are SEHNR and FQNEAQ (reference sequence). The CDR3 covers 14 residues. CDR3 loop: CASSHAGSYNEQFF. The sequenced part of the CDR3 DNA is TGTGCCAGCAGCCACGCGGGGTCCTACAATGAG.

About this clone itself: The CDR3 end is not reached by the read, which stops 3 residues before it; the germline J gene fills it in. The chain links TRBV19 to TRBJ2-7, with D possibly matching TRBD1 (5 bases). Per the germline V gene, CDR1 is LNHDA and CDR2 is SQIVND (reference sequence). The V end lost 6 bases, the J end lost 3 bases, and 21 bases lay between the germline ends. CDR3 length: 16 residues. Partial CDR3 DNA: TGTGCCAGTAGCCTCCGCCTAGGGCAGGGCTACTACGAG. Its translation: CASSLRLGQGYYE. In full, the CDR3 reads CASSLRLGQGYYEQYF.

Comments on this clone: The read stops 3 residues short of the end of the CDR3; the missing end is completed from the germline J gene. The chain recombines TRBV10-3 with TRBJ1-1; 8 bases match TRBD1. The CDR3 covers 14 residues. Germline lookup yields CDR1 ENHRY and CDR2 SYGVKD. Trimming took 7 bases from V and 2 from J; bases not matched to a gene: 6. CDR3 residues: CAITDDRGNTEAFF. The CDR3 bases that were read are TGTGCCATCACCGACGACAGGGGAAACACTGAA.

As concerns this clone: The read is 3 residues too short to cover the CDR3 end, so that end is filled in from the germline J gene. This sample also contains other DNA sequences that code for the same CDR3. The V and J genes are TRBV12-3 or TRBV12-4 and TRBJ1-3; D uncertain. Trimming stripped 6 bases from V and 0 bases from J, with 6 bases between. The CDR3 is 13 amino acids. The covered CDR3 bases are TGTGCCAGCAGGCAGTCCTCTGGAAACACC. It is translated as CASRQSSGNT. The entire CDR3 protein is CASRQSSGNTIYF.

Remarks on this clone: From the germline J gene comes the end of the CDR3, since the read stops 3 residues before it. The chain has TRBV20-1 and TRBJ1-5; 8 bases align to TRBD1. The CDR3 runs 15 residues. J lost 0 bases, V lost 2 bases, and 3 bases had no gene match. CDR1 and CDR2 from the germline V gene are DFQATT and SNEGSKA (reference sequence). The CDR3 sequence: CSARSGQDSNQPQHF. The part of the CDR3 DNA that was read is TGCAGTGCTAGATCGGGACAGGATAGCAATCAGCCC.